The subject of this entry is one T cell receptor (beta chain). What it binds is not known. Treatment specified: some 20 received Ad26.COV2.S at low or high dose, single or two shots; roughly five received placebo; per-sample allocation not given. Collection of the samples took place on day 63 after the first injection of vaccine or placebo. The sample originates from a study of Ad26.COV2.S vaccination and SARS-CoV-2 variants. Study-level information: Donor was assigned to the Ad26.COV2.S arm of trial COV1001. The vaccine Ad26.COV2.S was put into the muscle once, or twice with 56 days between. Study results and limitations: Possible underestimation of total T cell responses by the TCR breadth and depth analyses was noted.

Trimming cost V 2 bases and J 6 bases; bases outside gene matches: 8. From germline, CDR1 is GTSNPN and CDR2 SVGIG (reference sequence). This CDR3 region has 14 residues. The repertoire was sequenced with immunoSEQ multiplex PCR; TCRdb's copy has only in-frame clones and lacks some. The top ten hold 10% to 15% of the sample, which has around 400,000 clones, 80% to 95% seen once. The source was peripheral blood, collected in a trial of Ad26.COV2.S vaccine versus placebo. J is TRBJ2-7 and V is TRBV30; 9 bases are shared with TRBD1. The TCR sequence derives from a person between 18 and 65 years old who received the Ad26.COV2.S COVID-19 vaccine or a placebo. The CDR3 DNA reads TGTGCCTGGAGTTGGGACAGGGCTCTGCGCGAGCAGTACTTC. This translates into CAWSWDRALREQYF.